This T cell receptor beta chain originates from a study of blood T cell repertoires in COVID-19. Study overall: COVID-19 samples, acute and convalescent, were from the United States, Italy and Spain. Sample material is recorded as cDNA or gDNA derived from T cells, B-cell-depleted T cells, or PBMCs.

Germline CDR1 SGHVS, CDR2 FNYEAQ. The J segment lost 4 bases and the V segment lost 3 bases, leaving 4 bases of the junction unmatched. This CDR3 region has 15 residues. Per the original methods: It was from reference gene primer amplification that nucleated cell counts were estimated. Some clones are missing from TCRdb's copy, which holds only in-frame ones; the method was immunoSEQ multiplex PCR. V and J calls and clone size follow that table, whereas D and trimming were derived from the DNA. This table has some 80,000 clones, about 85% appearing once. The chain has TRBV7-6 and TRBJ2-5; 11 nucleotides line up with TRBD2. Input material: peripheral blood. The receptor's source is a human donor in a cohort sampled during active COVID-19. CDR3 residues: CASSFTSGGRETQYF. The CDR3, as DNA: TGTGCCAGCAGCTTTACTAGCGGGGGCCGAGAGACCCAGTACTTC.